What follows are 29 T cell receptor beta chains derived from one specimen sequenced in a study of T-cell reconstitution after alpha-beta-depleted transplantation in children. Unique molecular identifiers featured in how the TCRbeta library was prepared. TCRdb itself ran the PCR reads through MiXCR, one entry per CDR3 protein. Found here are about 440,000 distinct CDR3 sequences, about 40% of them singletons; the top ten hold around 29%. Sequenced here: PBMCs, sampled before TCRalphabeta/CD19-depleted stem cell transplant. All receptors come from a girl aged 2 to 9 with aplastic anemia, due to receive a stem cell transplant.

J is TRBJ2-5 and V is TRBV7-6; D call uncertain. Trimming took 0 bases from V and 6 from J, leaving 5 bases between them. This CDR3 region has 12 residues. Per the germline V gene, CDR1 is SGHVS and CDR2 is FNYEAQ. The CDR3 region is CASSLARQTQYF. CDR3 DNA sequence: TGTGCCAGCAGCTTAGCGAGACAGACCCAGTACTTC. The entire variable domain, with the rest obtained from reference TRBV7-6 and TRBJ2-5, is as follows: GAGVSQSPRYKVTKRGQDVALRCDPISGHVSLYWYRQALGQGPEFLTYFNYEAQQDKSGLPNDRFSAERPEGSISTLTIQRTEQRDSAMYRCASSLARQTQYFGPGTRLLVL.

This clonotype was detected ten times or more. The chain has TRBV7-2 and TRBJ1-5; 8 positions match TRBD1. Germline values: CDR1 SGHTA, CDR2 FQGNSA. The ends lost 1 base at V and 6 bases at J; junction bases unmatched: 5. This CDR3 comprises 15 residues. The CDR3 is CASSLETGAGQPQHF. Written as DNA, the CDR3 is TGTGCCAGCAGCTTAGAGACAGGGGCTGGTCAGCCCCAGCATTTT. The entire variable domain, with the rest obtained from reference TRBV7-2 and TRBJ1-5, is as follows: GAGVSQSPSNKVTEKGKDVELRCDPISGHTALYWYRQSLGQGLEFLIYFQGNSAPDKSGLPSDRFSAERTGGSVSTLTIQRTQQEDSAVYLCASSLETGAGQPQHFGDGTRLSIL.

The rearrangement links TRBV12-3 or TRBV12-4 to TRBJ2-1, with TRBD2 as a possible D gene (6 bases). The CDR3 sequence is 16 residues long. Trimming removed 4 bases from V and 0 bases from J, with 13 bases in between. The CDR3 nucleotides are TGTGCCAGCAGTTGGGGTGGGGGGAGCTCCTACAATGAGCAGTTCTTC. Protein: CASSWGGGSSYNEQFF.

This clonotype was detected a few times. The chain employs TRBV5-5 and TRBJ2-3; D might be TRBD1 (5 bases). The CDR3 spans 12 residues. Germline CDR1 and CDR2: SGHKS and YYEKEE (reference sequence). V lost 7 bases and J 4 bases, leaving 10 bases between the germline ends. CDR3 amino acids: CASSNRSDTQYF. In DNA, the CDR3 is TGTGCCAGCTCCAACAGGTCAGATACGCAGTATTTT.

The V and J genes are TRBV6-5 and TRBJ1-1; no reliable D call. This CDR3 is 12 amino acids long. The ends were cut back, 9 bases at V and 1 base at J, with 9 bases in the middle. CDR1 is MNHEY, CDR2 SVGAGI, per germline. CDR3 region: CASGDWNTEAFF. Here the CDR3 DNA reads TGTGCCAGTGGAGACTGGAACACTGAAGCTTTCTTT.

This clonotype was counted ten times or more. The chain couples TRBV4-1 to TRBJ1-6; D gene ambiguous. Between the trimmed V and J ends, which lost 1 base and 9 bases, there was a span of 16 bases. Germline V gene data show CDR1 as MGHRA and CDR2 as YSYEKL. The CDR3 runs 16 residues. In DNA form, the CDR3 reads TGCGCCAGCAGCCAAGGTCTACATGGGAAAGGTTCACCCCTCCACTTT. It codes for CASSQGLHGKGSPLHF.

This chain joins TRBV25-1 and TRBJ2-3; unclear D gene. The CDR3 length is 14 residues. V lost 4 bases to trimming and J lost 0 bases, with 8 bases between them. The germline CDR1 and CDR2 sequences are MGHDK and SYGVNS. The CDR3 bases are TGTGCCAGCAGTGTTCGGCGAAGCACAGATACGCAGTATTTT. Translating gives CASSVRRSTDTQYF.

At least ten counts were recorded for this clonotype. This rearrangement joins TRBV7-3 to TRBJ2-3, with 9 bases fitting TRBD1. The CDR3 runs to 17 residues. Germline lookup yields CDR1 SGHTA and CDR2 FQGTGA. The V segment lost 1 base and the J segment 4 bases; nucleotides outside the gene matches: 9. The CDR3 region is CASSLIGGTGTSDTQYF. CDR3 coding DNA: TGTGCCAGCAGCTTAATAGGTGGGACAGGGACCTCAGATACGCAGTATTTT.

This clonotype was observed at least ten times. This chain uses TRBV12-3 or TRBV12-4 with TRBJ1-1; 8 nucleotides match TRBD1. V lost 2 bases, J lost 0 bases, and 8 bases stayed unmatched. CDR3 size: 17 residues. The CDR3 DNA is TGTGCCAGCAGTTTAAAAAGGACAGGGAACATGAACACTGAAGCTTTCTTT. Translating gives CASSLKRTGNMNTEAFF.

This clonotype showed up just a few times. The chain joins TRBV29-1 to TRBJ2-1, with 13 bases matching TRBD2. The junction had 9 bases not matched to a gene; V was cut back by 6 bases and J by 7 bases. The germline V gene encodes CDR1 SQVTM and CDR2 ANQGSEA. This CDR3 is 15 amino acids long. The CDR3 coding sequence is TGCAGCGTGGCCCATCCGGGACTAGCGGGGAATGAGCAGTTCTTC. Its protein is CSVAHPGLAGNEQFF.

The chain's CDR3 is CASSPVRDTQYF. Here the CDR3 DNA reads TGTGCCAGCTCCCCCGTGCGGGATACGCAGTATTTT. The chain has TRBV18 and TRBJ2-3; no firm D call. The CDR3 totals 12 residues. V was shortened by 6 bases and J by 6 bases, with 10 bases between the two germline ends. Germline V CDR1 and CDR2: KGHSH, LQKENI.

This clonotype was observed at least ten times. The chain has TRBV7-6 and TRBJ2-2; no clear D gene. Trimming took 2 bases from V and 3 from J, leaving 10 bases between them. Per the germline V gene, CDR1 is SGHVS and CDR2 is FNYEAQ. CDR3 length: 15 amino acids. CDR3 nucleotides: TGTGCCAGCAGCTTACCCCAGAGTGACACCGGGGAGCTGTTTTTT. It is translated as CASSLPQSDTGELFF. The full variable domain, rest sourced from reference TRBV7-6 and TRBJ2-2, is GAGVSQSPRYKVTKRGQDVALRCDPISGHVSLYWYRQALGQGPEFLTYFNYEAQQDKSGLPNDRFSAERPEGSISTLTIQRTEQRDSAMYRCASSLPQSDTGELFFGEGSRLTVL.

This clonotype was found many times. J is TRBJ2-7 and V is TRBV5-5, with 11 bases aligning to TRBD2. The CDR3 sequence is 15 residues long. Germline loops: CDR1 SGHKS, CDR2 YYEKEE (reference sequence). The V segment lost 3 bases and the J segment 0 bases; nucleotides outside the gene matches: 2. The CDR3 DNA is TGTGCCAGCAGCTCGGGACTAGCGGACTCCTACGAGCAGTACTTC. This encodes CASSSGLADSYEQYF.

This clonotype has just a few counts. The CDR3 bases are TGCGCCAGCAGCTTACAGGGGGGAAGGGAGCAGTACTTC. It translates to CASSLQGGREQYF. V is TRBV5-1 and J is TRBJ2-7; 8 bases line up with TRBD1. CDR3 size: 13 residues. From germline, CDR1 is SGHRS and CDR2 YFSETQ. With V trimmed by 2 bases and J by 7 bases, 5 bases remained unmatched.

The rearrangement uses TRBV29-1 and TRBJ2-5, with TRBD1 matching 7 bases. Trimming removed 4 bases from V and 5 bases from J; junction bases left unmatched: 4. CDR3 length: 12 residues. Germline V gene data show CDR1 as SQVTM and CDR2 as ANQGSEA. In DNA form, the CDR3 reads TGCAGCGTTGCCCCGACAGGGGAGACCCAGTACTTC. It translates to CSVAPTGETQYF.

This clonotype was counted ten times or more. The chain joins TRBV5-1 to TRBJ2-3; TRBD2 aligns across 7 bases. The CDR3 consists of 16 residues. From germline, CDR1 is SGHRS and CDR2 YFSETQ. V was clipped by 4 bases and J by 0 bases; unmatched bases: 8. This chain's CDR3 is CASSPRASGSTDTQYF. The CDR3 DNA is TGCGCCAGCAGCCCGCGGGCTAGCGGAAGCACAGATACGCAGTATTTT.

This clonotype was counted a few times. The CDR3 DNA follows: TGTGCCACCAGCAGGGCGATCGGACTAGCGGGAGGATACAATGAGCAGTTCTTC. Translated: CATSRAIGLAGGYNEQFF. The chain employs TRBV15 and TRBJ2-1; 14 positions agree with TRBD2. The length of the CDR3 is 18 residues. Trimming removed 3 bases from V and 4 bases from J; junction bases left unmatched: 8. CDR1 is LNHNV and CDR2 is YYDKDF in the germline V gene (reference sequence).

This rearrangement joins TRBV7-3 to TRBJ2-7, with D perhaps matching TRBD1 (6 bases). This CDR3 is 14 amino acids long. Trimming removed 5 bases from V and 6 bases from J, with 17 bases in between. The germline gives CDR1 SGHTA, CDR2 FQGTGA. This CDR3 is CASSARQDSSEQYF. The DNA of the CDR3 is TGTGCCAGCAGCGCGCGACAGGATTCTAGCGAGCAGTACTTC. The whole variable domain, remainder taken from reference TRBV7-3 and TRBJ2-7, is GAGVSQTPSNKVTEKGKYVELRCDPISGHTALYWYRQSLGQGPEFLIYFQGTGAADDSGLPNDRFFAVRPEGSVSTLKIQRTERGDSAVYLCASSARQDSSEQYFGPGTRLTVT.

V gene TRBV29-1 combines with J gene TRBJ2-5; weak D call: TRBD1 (7 bases). This CDR3 region has 14 residues. CDR1 and CDR2 from the germline V gene are SQVTM and ANQGSEA. The V end lost 4 bases, the J end lost 2 bases, and 14 bases lay between the germline ends. The CDR3 is CSVVDRREQETQYF. As DNA, the CDR3 is TGCAGCGTTGTGGACAGGAGGGAGCAAGAGACCCAGTACTTC.

The chain employs TRBV5-1 and TRBJ2-3, with D hard to call. This CDR3 comprises 14 residues. The V end was cut by 0 bases, the J end by 3 bases, with 8 bases between. Germline CDR1 and CDR2: SGHRS and YFSETQ. The CDR3 region is CASSLGTVTDTQYF. In nucleotides, the CDR3 is TGCGCCAGCAGCTTGGGGACGGTAACAGATACGCAGTATTTT.

J is TRBJ2-5 and V is TRBV20-1, with 9 bases matching TRBD2. The V gene end was trimmed by 1 base and the J gene end by 1 base; junction bases not matched to a gene: 4. From germline, CDR1 is DFQATT and CDR2 SNEGSKA (reference sequence). The CDR3 loop spans 15 amino acids. CDR3 DNA: TGCAGTGCTAGAGGGGGGCGGGGGGGCCAAGAGACCCAGTACTTC. The encoded protein is CSARGGRGGQETQYF.

This clonotype was counted at least ten times. This chain connects TRBV12-3 or TRBV12-4 to TRBJ2-5; 11 nucleotides align to TRBD2. This CDR3 region has 15 residues. The junction had 0 bases not matched to a gene; V was cut back by 0 bases and J by 3 bases. This CDR3 is CASSLAGLAEETQYF. The CDR3 DNA follows: TGTGCCAGCAGTTTAGCGGGACTAGCGGAAGAGACCCAGTACTTC.

V usage is TRBV28 and J usage is TRBJ2-7; a possible D gene is TRBD1 (5 bases). V was clipped by 3 bases and J by 3 bases, with 9 bases between them. Germline loops: CDR1 MDHEN, CDR2 SYDVKM. This CDR3 spans 13 amino acids. CDR3 loop: CASSLPRDYEQYF. Written as DNA, the CDR3 is TGTGCCAGCAGTTTGCCCAGGGACTACGAGCAGTACTTC.

J is TRBJ2-1 and V is TRBV10-3; D gene uncertain. Germline V lookup: CDR1 ENHRY, CDR2 SYGVKD. This CDR3 spans 15 amino acids. V dropped 0 bases and J dropped 1 base, with 7 bases sitting between them. CDR3 region: CAISESWKSYNEQFF. The CDR3, as DNA: TGTGCCATCAGTGAGTCATGGAAGTCCTACAATGAGCAGTTCTTC.

This chain links TRBV4-1 with TRBJ2-4; D tentatively reads TRBD1 or TRBD2 (5 bases each). With 0 bases removed from V and 9 bases from J, the gap between germline ends came to 9 bases. Germline values: CDR1 MGHRA, CDR2 YSYEKL. The CDR3 totals 13 residues. The DNA for the CDR3 is TGCGCCAGCAGCCAAGACAGGGAGACCATTCAGTACTTC. Translated, it gives CASSQDRETIQYF.

This clonotype was found once. The gene calls are TRBV13 and TRBJ1-2, with D unclear. Between the trimmed V and J ends, which lost 4 bases and 8 bases, there was a span of 20 bases. The CDR3 is 15 amino acids. Germline loops: CDR1 PRHDT, CDR2 FYEKMQ (reference sequence). The CDR3 sequence is CASSSRLDDLRGYTF. Written as DNA, the CDR3 is TGTGCCAGCAGCTCCCGTTTAGACGACCTCAGGGGCTACACCTTC.

J is TRBJ2-1 and V is TRBV27, with no clear D. V lost 0 bases and J lost 6, with 9 bases in between. Germline loops: CDR1 MNHEY, CDR2 SMNVEV (reference sequence). The CDR3 has 14 amino acids. In DNA form, the CDR3 reads TGTGCCAGCAGTTTATCAGAGTCGGGCAATGAGCAGTTCTTC. Its translation: CASSLSESGNEQFF.

The rearrangement links TRBV5-1 to TRBJ1-3; 12 bases match TRBD1. CDR1 SGHRS and CDR2 YFSETQ come from the germline V gene. This CDR3 has 17 amino acids. V lost 4 bases to trimming and J lost 0 bases; unmatched junction nucleotides: 5. DNA of the CDR3: TGCGCCAGCAGCCCGGGACAGGGGGCGTCCTCTGGAAACACCATATATTTT. It translates to CASSPGQGASSGNTIYF.

About this clonotype itself: A much larger clonotype is one base distant, so this may be a read error. The chain uses TRBV5-1 and TRBJ2-1, with a tentative D call TRBD1 (5 bases). CDR1 is SGHRS, CDR2 YFSETQ, per germline. The CDR3 has 13 amino acids. Trimming stripped 0 bases from V and 9 bases from J, with 10 bases between. The CDR3 DNA is TGCGCCAGCAGCTTGGGGTCAGGGTCTGAGCAGTTCTTC. Translation: CASSLGSGSEQFF.